This is a list of T cell receptor beta chains from one sample in a study of response to subunit inactivated influenza vaccine. TCRdb ran MiXCR on the RT-PCR reads and lists one entry per CDR3 protein. Counted here are hundreds of thousands of distinct CDR3 sequences, 6.5% to 8% occurring once; the ten biggest clones make up 10% to 15%. Source: PBMCs from blood, taken roughly 24 months after vaccination. The receptors come from a man between 50 and 70 years old who received an inactivated influenza vaccine. CDR3s include the opening cysteine and the closing phenylalanine or tryptophan. A D gene is named only where the DNA matches it firmly. Not every row has a clone size; where given, it reads once, few, many or a size class.

v_call: TRBV24-1
clone_size: many
d_call: -
j_call: TRBJ2-1
cdr3_nt: TGTGCCACCAGTCGTTACAATGAGCAGTTCTTC
cdr3_aa: CATSRYNEQFF

v_call: TRBV5-1
clone_size: many
d_call: -
j_call: TRBJ2-7
cdr3_nt: TGCGCCAGCAGCTTGGGGCAGATTCCCAGCGGGCAGTACTTC
cdr3_aa: CASSLGQIPSGQYF

v_call: TRBV28
clone_size: many
d_call: -
j_call: TRBJ2-3
cdr3_nt: TGTGCCAGCAGTCTTACTAGCCTAAGCACAGATACGCAGTATTTT
cdr3_aa: CASSLTSLSTDTQYF

v_call: TRBV7-2
clone_size: -
d_call: -
j_call: TRBJ2-2
cdr3_nt: TGTGCCAGCAGCTCCGAGGGCCGTACCGGGGAGCTGTTTTTT
cdr3_aa: CASSSEGRTGELFF

v_call: TRBV2
clone_size: -
d_call: -
j_call: TRBJ1-2
cdr3_nt: TGTGCCAGCAGTGGATGGACAGATAATCCTGGCTACACCTTC
cdr3_aa: CASSGWTDNPGYTF

v_call: TRBV25-1
clone_size: -
d_call: -
j_call: TRBJ1-5
cdr3_nt: TGTGCCAGCTCGGCAGGGTCGGGGGTAAATCAGCCCCAGCATTTT
cdr3_aa: CASSAGSGVNQPQHF

v_call: TRBV29-1
clone_size: few
d_call: -
j_call: TRBJ2-5
cdr3_nt: TGCAGCGTTGATTTGGTGGGGGGCCTTTACGGAGACCAGTACTTC
cdr3_aa: CSVDLVGGLYGDQYF

v_call: TRBV21-1
clone_size: few
d_call: -
j_call: TRBJ1-3
cdr3_nt: TGTGCCAGCAGCAAGTGGAGTTGTAGGCCCCCCTCTGGAAACACCATATATTTT
cdr3_aa: CASSKWSCRPPSGNTIYF

v_call: TRBV7-2
clone_size: -
d_call: TRBD1
j_call: TRBJ2-2
cdr3_nt: TGTGCCAGCAGCTCGCAGACAGGGTGGGACACCGGGGAGCTGTTTTTT
cdr3_aa: CASSSQTGWDTGELFF

v_call: TRBV12-3/TRBV12-4
clone_size: -
d_call: -
j_call: TRBJ1-5
cdr3_nt: TGTGCCAGCAGTTTACCTCCCGATCAGCCCCAGCATTTT
cdr3_aa: CASSLPPDQPQHF

v_call: TRBV5-1
clone_size: few
d_call: TRBD2
j_call: TRBJ2-2
cdr3_nt: TGCGCCAGCACCCGGACTAGCGTCTCCGGGGAGCTGTTTTTT
cdr3_aa: CASTRTSVSGELFF

v_call: TRBV20-1
clone_size: many
d_call: -
j_call: TRBJ1-2
cdr3_nt: TGCAGTGCTAGAGACTCAGGGGCAACTAACTATGGCTACACCTTC
cdr3_aa: CSARDSGATNYGYTF

v_call: TRBV12-3/TRBV12-4
clone_size: few
d_call: -
j_call: TRBJ1-1
cdr3_nt: TGTGCCAGCACTTGGGGGTATTCGACTGAAGCTTTCTTT
cdr3_aa: CASTWGYSTEAFF

v_call: TRBV4-3
clone_size: -
d_call: TRBD2
j_call: TRBJ2-5
cdr3_nt: TGCGCCAGCAGCCGGGGACTAGCGGACCTCCAAGAGACCCAGTACTTC
cdr3_aa: CASSRGLADLQETQYF

v_call: TRBV20-1
clone_size: few
d_call: TRBD2
j_call: TRBJ2-1
cdr3_nt: TGCAGTGCTAGAGCCGAGACTAGCGTATACAATGAGCAGTTCTTC
cdr3_aa: CSARAETSVYNEQFF

v_call: TRBV5-6
clone_size: many
d_call: -
j_call: TRBJ2-2
cdr3_nt: TGTGCCAGCAGCCCGCCGGGGCTTGCGAACACCGGGGAGCTGTTTTTT
cdr3_aa: CASSPPGLANTGELFF

v_call: TRBV27
clone_size: -
d_call: -
j_call: TRBJ2-7
cdr3_nt: TGTGCCAGCAGTTTAGCCCTGGTAGGAGACTACGAGCAGTACTTC
cdr3_aa: CASSLALVGDYEQYF

v_call: TRBV7-2
clone_size: few
d_call: -
j_call: TRBJ2-1
cdr3_nt: TGTGCCAGCACCTGGGAAGCGGCTCAGTTTAATGAGCAGTTCTTC
cdr3_aa: CASTWEAAQFNEQFF

v_call: TRBV20-1
clone_size: -
d_call: -
j_call: TRBJ2-7
cdr3_nt: TGCAGTGCTATTGGGCACCATCCCTACGAGCAGTACTTC
cdr3_aa: CSAIGHHPYEQYF

v_call: TRBV9
clone_size: many
d_call: TRBD1
j_call: TRBJ2-1
cdr3_nt: TGTGCCAGCAGCGTAGGACAGGGGTGGAATGAGCAGTTCTTC
cdr3_aa: CASSVGQGWNEQFF

v_call: TRBV20-1
clone_size: few
d_call: -
j_call: TRBJ1-2
cdr3_nt: TGCAGTGCTAGCGAACCTATAAGGGGCTACACCTTC
cdr3_aa: CSASEPIRGYTF

v_call: TRBV29-1
clone_size: -
d_call: TRBD1
j_call: TRBJ1-2
cdr3_nt: TGCAGCGTTGCCGGGACAGGGGTCGGCTACACCTTC
cdr3_aa: CSVAGTGVGYTF

v_call: TRBV12-3/TRBV12-4
clone_size: few
d_call: -
j_call: TRBJ2-1
cdr3_nt: TGTGCCAGCAGTCCCACCGGGGTCCCAGAGCAGTTCTTC
cdr3_aa: CASSPTGVPEQFF

v_call: TRBV7-2
clone_size: few
d_call: TRBD1
j_call: TRBJ2-1
cdr3_nt: TGTGCCAGCAGGGGACAGGGTAACACCAATGAGCAGTTCTTC
cdr3_aa: CASRGQGNTNEQFF

v_call: TRBV7-2
clone_size: -
d_call: -
j_call: TRBJ2-7
cdr3_nt: TGTGCCAGCAGACATGCCTACGAGCAGTACTTC
cdr3_aa: CASRHAYEQYF

v_call: TRBV5-1
clone_size: -
d_call: TRBD2
j_call: TRBJ2-3
cdr3_nt: TGCGCCAGCAGCTTCGAGCGGGGGGGCCCAGATACGCAGTATTTT
cdr3_aa: CASSFERGGPDTQYF

v_call: TRBV28
clone_size: many
d_call: TRBD1
j_call: TRBJ2-1
cdr3_nt: TGTGCCAGCAGAACGACAGGGGTCAATGAGCAGTTCTTC
cdr3_aa: CASRTTGVNEQFF

v_call: TRBV27
clone_size: few
d_call: TRBD1
j_call: TRBJ2-5
cdr3_nt: TGTGCCAGCAGTTTAACATACGCCGGGACAGGGAATATCGGGGAGACCCAGTACTTC
cdr3_aa: CASSLTYAGTGNIGETQYF

v_call: TRBV12-3/TRBV12-4
clone_size: -
d_call: TRBD1
j_call: TRBJ2-1
cdr3_nt: TGTGCCAGCAGTTTACGGCACAGGGGGACAGCTACGGGGCAGTTCTTC
cdr3_aa: CASSLRHRGTATGQFF

v_call: TRBV28
clone_size: -
d_call: TRBD1
j_call: TRBJ2-7
cdr3_nt: TGTGCCAGCAGGAATTTTGGACAGGGCCTTAGGAGCTCCTACGAGCAGTACTTC
cdr3_aa: CASRNFGQGLRSSYEQYF

v_call: TRBV2
clone_size: -
d_call: TRBD1
j_call: TRBJ2-3
cdr3_nt: TGTGCCAGCAGCGACAGGGGTCTTGGTAGCACAGATACGCAGTATTTT
cdr3_aa: CASSDRGLGSTDTQYF

v_call: TRBV5-1
clone_size: -
d_call: -
j_call: TRBJ2-3
cdr3_nt: TGCGCCAGCAGCTTGGTAGGCAGGGCGGATACGCAGTATTTT
cdr3_aa: CASSLVGRADTQYF

v_call: TRBV24-1
clone_size: few
d_call: TRBD1
j_call: TRBJ2-1
cdr3_nt: TGTGCCACCAGTGATCCTCAAGGACAGGGAAGCTCCTACAATGAGCAGTTCTTC
cdr3_aa: CATSDPQGQGSSYNEQFF

v_call: TRBV3-1
clone_size: many
d_call: -
j_call: TRBJ2-7
cdr3_nt: TGTGCCAGCAGCCAAGGGCCCCAATTCTACGAGCAGTACTTC
cdr3_aa: CASSQGPQFYEQYF

v_call: TRBV9
clone_size: few
d_call: -
j_call: TRBJ2-3
cdr3_nt: TGTGCCAGCAGCGTAGATGCAGCGGAGGATACGCAGTATTTT
cdr3_aa: CASSVDAAEDTQYF

v_call: TRBV7-8
clone_size: few
d_call: -
j_call: TRBJ2-5
cdr3_nt: TGTGCCAGCAGCTTCACGGGGGCGGGAGAGACCCAGTACTTC
cdr3_aa: CASSFTGAGETQYF

v_call: TRBV2
clone_size: -
d_call: TRBD1
j_call: TRBJ2-7
cdr3_nt: TGTGCCAGCAGGACGACAGGGGGCAGTAGCGCCTACGAGCAGTACTTC
cdr3_aa: CASRTTGGSSAYEQYF

v_call: TRBV4-3
clone_size: many
d_call: -
j_call: TRBJ1-3
cdr3_nt: TGCGCCAGCAGCCAAGACACCCGGCCCTCTGGAAACACCATATATTTT
cdr3_aa: CASSQDTRPSGNTIYF

v_call: TRBV20-1
clone_size: -
d_call: TRBD2
j_call: TRBJ2-3
cdr3_nt: TGCAGTGCTAGAGACCCGGGACTAGCGGGAGGCAACACAGATACGCAGTATTTT
cdr3_aa: CSARDPGLAGGNTDTQYF

v_call: TRBV20-1
clone_size: few
d_call: -
j_call: TRBJ2-5
cdr3_nt: TGCAGTGCTAGTGCGACGCGGGAGACCCAGTACTTC
cdr3_aa: CSASATRETQYF

v_call: TRBV6-1
clone_size: -
d_call: -
j_call: TRBJ2-1
cdr3_nt: TGTGCCAGCAGTGAGACCCCGAGCTCCTACAATGAGCAGTTCTTC
cdr3_aa: CASSETPSSYNEQFF

v_call: TRBV6-6
clone_size: many
d_call: TRBD1
j_call: TRBJ2-7
cdr3_nt: TGTGCCACCAGGGGGATTTCCTACGAGCAGTACTTC
cdr3_aa: CATRGISYEQYF

v_call: TRBV4-3
clone_size: few
d_call: -
j_call: TRBJ1-2
cdr3_nt: TGCGCCAGCAGCCAAGATTTTGCAGGACTTAACTATGGCTACACCTTC
cdr3_aa: CASSQDFAGLNYGYTF

v_call: TRBV7-3
clone_size: many
d_call: TRBD2
j_call: TRBJ2-1
cdr3_nt: TGTGCCAGCAGCTCGACTAGCGGGAGCGGCAATGAGCAGTTCTTC
cdr3_aa: CASSSTSGSGNEQFF

v_call: TRBV7-2
clone_size: few
d_call: TRBD1
j_call: TRBJ2-5
cdr3_nt: TGTGCCAGCAGCTCGGGACAGGGGTTAATAGAGACCCAGTACTTC
cdr3_aa: CASSSGQGLIETQYF

v_call: TRBV6-5
clone_size: -
d_call: -
j_call: TRBJ2-5
cdr3_nt: TGTGCCAGCAGTTACTCCACCCGCGTCAGGGATATAGAGACCCAGTACTTC
cdr3_aa: CASSYSTRVRDIETQYF

v_call: TRBV6-5
clone_size: many
d_call: -
j_call: TRBJ1-4
cdr3_nt: TGTGCCAGCAGTTACTCGAGTTTGGGGGTGGGTGAAAAACTGTTTTTT
cdr3_aa: CASSYSSLGVGEKLFF

v_call: TRBV20-1
clone_size: few
d_call: TRBD2
j_call: TRBJ2-5
cdr3_nt: TGCAGTGCCACGACTAGCTGGGCGGAGACCCAGTACTTC
cdr3_aa: CSATTSWAETQYF

v_call: TRBV4-2
clone_size: many
d_call: -
j_call: TRBJ2-7
cdr3_nt: TGTGCCAGCAGCGGAGACAGTTGGAGCTCCTACGAGCAGTACTTC
cdr3_aa: CASSGDSWSSYEQYF

v_call: TRBV20-1
clone_size: -
d_call: -
j_call: TRBJ2-5
cdr3_nt: TGCAGTGCTAGAGATAACCTCCTGCGGATCCAAGAGACCCAGTACTTC
cdr3_aa: CSARDNLLRIQETQYF

v_call: TRBV20-1
clone_size: many
d_call: -
j_call: TRBJ2-1
cdr3_nt: TGCAGTGCTAGATGGGGCTACAATGAGCAGTTCTTC
cdr3_aa: CSARWGYNEQFF

v_call: TRBV28
clone_size: few
d_call: -
j_call: TRBJ1-1
cdr3_nt: TGTGCCAGCAGCGCCACGGGGGTTTCTGAAGCTTTCTTT
cdr3_aa: CASSATGVSEAFF